This TCR beta chain was profiled in a study of shared clonotypes between healthy human individuals. The V end lost 6 bases, the J end lost 4 bases, and 13 bases lay between the germline ends. The CDR3 sequence is 14 residues long. Germline lookup yields CDR1 MNHNY and CDR2 SVGAGI (reference sequence). The table came from immunoSEQ multiplex PCR; TCRdb's copy has only in-frame clones and leaves some out. This repertoire shows fewer than 2.5 million clones, 93% found once; its top ten account for approximately 0.37%. The chain uses TRBV6-6 and TRBJ1-3; D possibly corresponds to TRBD1 (6 bases). The receptor was derived from a man younger than 30 in good health. Some clones in this sample may be carry-over from other donors' samples. Source material: naive CD4+ T cells from PBMCs. The sample's subset: CD45RA+ positively selected. The CDR3 coding sequence is TGTGCCAGCAGCCTAGGACAGCTAGGAAACACCATATATTTT. Its translation is CASSLGQLGNTIYF.